This T cell receptor beta chain was recorded in a study of spatial heterogeneity in lung cancer. TCRdb itself ran the 5' RACE reads through MiXCR, one entry per CDR3 protein. The sample carries 8,000 to 10,000 distinct CDR3 sequences, roughly 3.5% recorded once. Sample time point: blood taken at disease recurrence. Extraction of whole RNA from tumor, nontumor lung or frozen PBMC preceded unsorted sequencing. This clonotype occurred many times. This beta chain was picked up by a library intended for alpha chains and is off target, so its count carries little meaning. The source material was PBMCs, sampled at recurrence. This TCR was recovered from a female donor with early-stage non-small cell lung cancer.

CDR3 coding DNA: TGTGCCAGCAGCTTGGGTAGGGCGAATACGCAGTATTTT. Protein sequence: CASSLGRANTQYF. The rearrangement joins TRBV5-6 to TRBJ2-3; D is unresolved. Germline V gene lookup returns CDR1 SGHDT and CDR2 YYEEEE. CDR3 length: 13 amino acids. The V and J ends lost 0 bases and 7 bases respectively, with 9 bases between them.